This T cell receptor (beta chain) was captured in a study of post-analysis software for immune sequencing data. Across the whole study: Secondary progressive, relapsing-remitting and progressive-relapsing multiple sclerosis were among the included disease courses. Study-level results: Patients had higher frequencies than controls of roughly five TRBV segments, including TRBV5-6, TRBV5-1 and TRBV20-1. The normalized Chao1 diversity of multiple sclerosis patients was significantly lower than that of controls.

The CDR3 has 13 amino acids. Germline V gene lookup returns CDR1 SGHDN and CDR2 FVKESK. With 1 base removed from V and 2 bases from J, the gap between germline ends came to 5 bases. Prepared libraries of TCR beta cDNA carried unique molecular identifiers. TCRdb redid the calling of the PCR reads with MiXCR, one entry per CDR3 protein. The profile covers about half a million distinct CDR3 sequences, with under 55% appearing a single time and about an eighth taken by the ten largest. This clonotype was counted only a few times. Its antigen is still unknown. The sequencing sample was made of blood. The J gene is TRBJ1-2, the V gene TRBV14; D remains ambiguous. The receptor was isolated from a girl aged 5-17 years with multiple sclerosis. This chain's CDR3 is CASSQALNYGYTF. In DNA form, the CDR3 reads TGTGCCAGCAGCCAAGCACTAAACTATGGCTACACCTTC.